This entry concerns a single T cell receptor beta chain. A read error may account for a junction end that differs from germline. None of the included patients had other autoimmune diseases, uncontrolled infections, pregnancy or lactation, as these led to exclusion. Orbital computed tomography, thyroid ultrasound, TRAb, serum thyroxine and clinical symptoms formed the basis of diagnosis. PBMCs had their origin in fresh peripheral blood (approximately 10 ml). This sample was taken from a study of Graves' ophthalmopathy and Graves' hyperthyroidism. The CDR3 sequence is 17 residues long. CDR1 is SEHNR and CDR2 is FQNEAQ in the germline V gene (reference sequence). Transcripts of RNA were the source for amplifying TCR beta CDR3 regions. HTBI primers were employed in first-round RT-PCR, then a second-round multiplex PCR followed. In TCRdb, the multiplex PCR reads were re-called with MiXCR into one record per CDR3 protein. The sample has around 600,000 distinct CDR3 sequences; just over 40% are singletons.

Sequencing input: peripheral blood. The source is an adult man with Graves' ophthalmopathy. The chain recombines TRBV7-9 with TRBJ2-5; 14 bases agree with TRBD2. As DNA, the CDR3 is TGTGCCGGCAGCTTCGGGACTAGCGGGAGTTCGGGAGAGACCCAGTACTTC. Amino acids: CAGSFGTSGSSGETQYF. Full variable domain (rest looked up from reference TRBV7-9 and TRBJ2-5): DTGVSQNPRHKITKRGQNVTFRCDPISEHNRLYWYRQTLGQGPEFLTYFQNEAQLEKSRLLSDRFSAERPKGSFSTLEIQRTEQGDSAMYLCAGSFGTSGSSGETQYFGPGTRLLVL.